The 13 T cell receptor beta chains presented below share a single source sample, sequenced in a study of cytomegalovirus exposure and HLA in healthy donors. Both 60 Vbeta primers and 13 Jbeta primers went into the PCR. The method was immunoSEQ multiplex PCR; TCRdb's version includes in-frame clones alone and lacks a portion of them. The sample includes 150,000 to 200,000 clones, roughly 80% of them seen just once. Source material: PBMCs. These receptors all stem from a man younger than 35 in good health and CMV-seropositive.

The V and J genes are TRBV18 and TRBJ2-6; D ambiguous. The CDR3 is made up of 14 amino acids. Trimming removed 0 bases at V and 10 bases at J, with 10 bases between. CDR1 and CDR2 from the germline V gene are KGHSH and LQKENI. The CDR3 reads CASSPPQVVNVLTF. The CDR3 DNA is TGTGCCAGCTCACCACCGCAGGTTGTAAACGTCCTGACTTTC.

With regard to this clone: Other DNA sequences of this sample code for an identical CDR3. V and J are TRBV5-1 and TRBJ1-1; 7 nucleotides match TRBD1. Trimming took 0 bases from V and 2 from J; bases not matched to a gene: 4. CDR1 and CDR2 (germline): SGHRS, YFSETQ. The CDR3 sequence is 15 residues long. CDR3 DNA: TGCGCCAGCAGCTTGGCTGGGACAGCAAACACTGAAGCTTTCTTT. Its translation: CASSLAGTANTEAFF.

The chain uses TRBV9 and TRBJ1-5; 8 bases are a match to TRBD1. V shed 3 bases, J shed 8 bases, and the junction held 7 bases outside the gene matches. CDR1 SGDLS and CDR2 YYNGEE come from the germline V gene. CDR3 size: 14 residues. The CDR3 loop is CASSEGQDLEPQHF. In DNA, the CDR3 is TGTGCCAGCAGCGAGGGACAGGACCTTGAGCCCCAGCATTTT.

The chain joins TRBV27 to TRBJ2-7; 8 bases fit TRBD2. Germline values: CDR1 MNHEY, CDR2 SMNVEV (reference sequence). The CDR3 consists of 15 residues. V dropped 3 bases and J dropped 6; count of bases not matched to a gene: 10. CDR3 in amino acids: CASSFLGTSSSEQYF. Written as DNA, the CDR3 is TGTGCCAGCAGTTTCCTCGGGACTAGTTCTTCCGAGCAGTACTTC.

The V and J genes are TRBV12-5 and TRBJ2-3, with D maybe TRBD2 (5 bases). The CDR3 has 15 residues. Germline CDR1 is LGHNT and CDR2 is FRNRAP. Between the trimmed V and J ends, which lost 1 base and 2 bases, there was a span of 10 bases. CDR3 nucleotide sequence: TGTGCTAGTGGTTTGGGAGGGTTTTACACAGATACGCAGTATTTT. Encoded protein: CASGLGGFYTDTQYF. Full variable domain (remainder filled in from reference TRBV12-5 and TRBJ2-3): DARVTQTPRHKVTEMGQEVTMRCQPILGHNTVFWYRQTMMQGLELLAYFRNRAPLDDSGMPKDRFSAEMPDATLATLKIQPSEPRDSAVYFCASGLGGFYTDTQYFGPGTRLTVL.

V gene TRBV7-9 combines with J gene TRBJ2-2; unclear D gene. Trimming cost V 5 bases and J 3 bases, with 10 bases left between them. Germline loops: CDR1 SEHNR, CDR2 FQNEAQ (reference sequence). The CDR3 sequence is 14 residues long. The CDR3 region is CASSLTSDTGELFF. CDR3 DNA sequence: TGTGCCAGCAGCCTGACGAGCGACACCGGGGAGCTGTTTTTT.

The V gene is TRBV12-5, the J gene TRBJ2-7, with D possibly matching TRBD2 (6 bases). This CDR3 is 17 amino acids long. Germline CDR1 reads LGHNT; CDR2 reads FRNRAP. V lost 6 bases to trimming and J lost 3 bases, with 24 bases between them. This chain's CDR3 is CASGRYSGGTRHYEQYF. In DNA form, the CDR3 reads TGTGCTAGTGGCCGCTATAGTGGGGGGACTCGCCACTACGAGCAGTACTTC.

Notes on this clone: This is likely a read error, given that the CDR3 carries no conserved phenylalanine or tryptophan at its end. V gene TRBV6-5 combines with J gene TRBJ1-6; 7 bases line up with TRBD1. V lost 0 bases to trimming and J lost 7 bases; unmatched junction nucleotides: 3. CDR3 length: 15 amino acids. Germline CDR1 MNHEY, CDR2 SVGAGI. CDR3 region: CASSYSGQLNSPLHL. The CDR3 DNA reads TGTGCCAGCAGTTACTCGGGACAGCTGAATTCACCCCTCCACCTT.

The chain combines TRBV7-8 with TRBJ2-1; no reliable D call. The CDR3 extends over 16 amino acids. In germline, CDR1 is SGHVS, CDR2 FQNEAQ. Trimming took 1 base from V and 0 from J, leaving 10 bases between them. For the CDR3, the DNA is TGTGCCAGCAGCTTAGGACATTACAGCTCCTACAATGAGCAGTTCTTC. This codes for CASSLGHYSSYNEQFF.

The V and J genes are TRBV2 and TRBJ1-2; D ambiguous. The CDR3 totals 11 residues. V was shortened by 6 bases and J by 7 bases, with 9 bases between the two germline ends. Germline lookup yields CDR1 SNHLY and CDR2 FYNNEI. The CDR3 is CASRPEGGYTF. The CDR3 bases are TGTGCCAGCAGACCTGAGGGTGGCTACACCTTC.

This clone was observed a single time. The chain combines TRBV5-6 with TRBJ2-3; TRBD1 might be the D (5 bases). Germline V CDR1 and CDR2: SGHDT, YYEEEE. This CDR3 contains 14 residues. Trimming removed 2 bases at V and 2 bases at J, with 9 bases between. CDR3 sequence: CASSFDSFTDTQYF. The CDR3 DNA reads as TGTGCCAGCAGCTTTGACAGTTTCACAGATACGCAGTATTTT.

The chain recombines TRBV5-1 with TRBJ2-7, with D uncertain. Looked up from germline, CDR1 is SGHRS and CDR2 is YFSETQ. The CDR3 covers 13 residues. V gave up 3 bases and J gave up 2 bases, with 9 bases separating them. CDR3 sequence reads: CASSSQEAYEQYF. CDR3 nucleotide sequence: TGCGCCAGCAGCTCGCAAGAGGCCTACGAGCAGTACTTC.

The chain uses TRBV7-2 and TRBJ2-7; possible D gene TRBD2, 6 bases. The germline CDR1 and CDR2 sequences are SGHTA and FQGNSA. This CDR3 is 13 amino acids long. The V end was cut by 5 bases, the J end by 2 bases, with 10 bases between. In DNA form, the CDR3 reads TGTGCCAGCAGCCTACGGACTACCTACGAGCAGTACTTC. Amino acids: CASSLRTTYEQYF.